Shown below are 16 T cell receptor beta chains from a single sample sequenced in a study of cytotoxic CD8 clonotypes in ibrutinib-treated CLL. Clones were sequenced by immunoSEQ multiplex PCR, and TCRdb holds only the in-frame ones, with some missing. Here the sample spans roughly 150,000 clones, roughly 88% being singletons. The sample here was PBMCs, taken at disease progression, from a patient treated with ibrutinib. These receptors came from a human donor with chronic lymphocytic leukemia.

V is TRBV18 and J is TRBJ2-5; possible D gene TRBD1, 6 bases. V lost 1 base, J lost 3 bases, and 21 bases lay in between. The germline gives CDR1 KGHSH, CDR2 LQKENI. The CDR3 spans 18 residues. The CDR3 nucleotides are TGTGCCAGCTCACCACGGTTCCGGGACACCCATAGTAAAGAGACCCAGTACTTC. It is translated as CASSPRFRDTHSKETQYF. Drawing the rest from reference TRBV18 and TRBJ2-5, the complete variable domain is NAGVMQNPRHLVRRRGQEARLRCSPMKGHSHVYWYRQLPEEGLKFMVYLQKENIIDESGMPKERFSAEFPKEGPSILRIQQVVRGDSAAYFCASSPRFRDTHSKETQYFGPGTRLLVL.

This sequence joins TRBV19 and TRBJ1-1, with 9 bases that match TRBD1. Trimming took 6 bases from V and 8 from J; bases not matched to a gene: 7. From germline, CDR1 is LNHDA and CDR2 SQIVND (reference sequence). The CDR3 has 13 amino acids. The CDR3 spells CASRQGAGREAFF. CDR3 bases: TGTGCCAGTAGACAGGGGGCTGGTAGGGAAGCTTTCTTT.

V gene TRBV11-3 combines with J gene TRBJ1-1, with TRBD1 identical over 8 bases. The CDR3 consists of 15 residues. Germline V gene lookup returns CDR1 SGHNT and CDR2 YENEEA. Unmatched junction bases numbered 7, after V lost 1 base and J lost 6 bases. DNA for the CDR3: TGTGCCAGCAGCTTAGGGGGGGACAGGCCCCCTGAAGCTTTCTTT. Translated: CASSLGGDRPPEAFF.

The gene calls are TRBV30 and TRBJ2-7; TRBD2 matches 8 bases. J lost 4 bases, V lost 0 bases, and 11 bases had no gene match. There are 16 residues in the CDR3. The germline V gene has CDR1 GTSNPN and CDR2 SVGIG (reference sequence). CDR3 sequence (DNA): TGTGCCTGGAGTGTAGGGCCAGCGGGAGCCGGATACGAGCAGTACTTC. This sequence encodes CAWSVGPAGAGYEQYF. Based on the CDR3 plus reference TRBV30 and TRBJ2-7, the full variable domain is SQTIHQWPATLVQPVGSPLSLECTVEGTSNPNLYWYRQAAGRGLQLLFYSVGIGQISSEVPQNLSASRPQDRQFILSSKKLLLSDSGFYLCAWSVGPAGAGYEQYFGPGTRLTVT.

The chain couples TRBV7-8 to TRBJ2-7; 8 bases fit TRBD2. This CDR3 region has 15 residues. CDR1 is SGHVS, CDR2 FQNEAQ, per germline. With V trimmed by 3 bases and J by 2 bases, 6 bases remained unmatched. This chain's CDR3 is CASSFLAGLAYEQYF. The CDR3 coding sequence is TGTGCCAGCAGCTTCCTAGCGGGCCTAGCCTACGAGCAGTACTTC.

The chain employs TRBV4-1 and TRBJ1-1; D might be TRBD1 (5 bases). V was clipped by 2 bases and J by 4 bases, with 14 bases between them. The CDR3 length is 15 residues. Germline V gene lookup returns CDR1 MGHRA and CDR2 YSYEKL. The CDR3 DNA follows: TGCGCCAGCAGCCAACAGACAGAAGGAGGCACTGAAGCTTTCTTT. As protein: CASSQQTEGGTEAFF.

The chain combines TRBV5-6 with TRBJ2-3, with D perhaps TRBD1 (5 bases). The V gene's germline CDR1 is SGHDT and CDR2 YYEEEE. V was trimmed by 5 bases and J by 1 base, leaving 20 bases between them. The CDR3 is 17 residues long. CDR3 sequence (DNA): TGTGCCAGCAGTTTCCCTGGAAATTTAGGGGGCACAGATACGCAGTATTTT. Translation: CASSFPGNLGGTDTQYF. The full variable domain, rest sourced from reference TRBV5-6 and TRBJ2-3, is DAGVTQSPTHLIKTRGQQVTLRCSPKSGHDTVSWYQQALGQGPQFIFQYYEEEERQRGNFPDRFSGHQFPNYSSELNVNALLLGDSALYLCASSFPGNLGGTDTQYFGPGTRLTVL.

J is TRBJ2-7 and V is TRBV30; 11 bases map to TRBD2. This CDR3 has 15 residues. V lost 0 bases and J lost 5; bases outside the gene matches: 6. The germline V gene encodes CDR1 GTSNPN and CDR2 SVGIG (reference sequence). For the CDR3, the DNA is TGTGCCTGGAGTGTAACTAGCGGGAGTTCTCACGAGCAGTACTTC. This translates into CAWSVTSGSSHEQYF.

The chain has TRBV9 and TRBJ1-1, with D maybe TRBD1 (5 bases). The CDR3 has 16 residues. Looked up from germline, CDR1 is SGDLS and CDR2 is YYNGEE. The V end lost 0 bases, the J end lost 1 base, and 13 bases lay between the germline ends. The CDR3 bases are TGTGCCAGCAGCGTAGCTCCGGGGCGGGGGAACACTGAAGCTTTCTTT. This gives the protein CASSVAPGRGNTEAFF.

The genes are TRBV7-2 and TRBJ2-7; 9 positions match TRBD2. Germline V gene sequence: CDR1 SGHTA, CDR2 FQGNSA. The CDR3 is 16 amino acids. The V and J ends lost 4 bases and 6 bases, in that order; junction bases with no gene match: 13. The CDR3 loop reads CASSSRARSGSSEQYF. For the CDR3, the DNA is TGTGCCAGCAGCTCGAGGGCCCGTAGCGGGAGCAGCGAGCAGTACTTC.

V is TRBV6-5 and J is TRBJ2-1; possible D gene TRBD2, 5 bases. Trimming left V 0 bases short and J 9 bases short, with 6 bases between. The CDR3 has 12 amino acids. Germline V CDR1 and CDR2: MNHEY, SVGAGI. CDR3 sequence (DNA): TGTGCCAGCAGTTACTCTCGGGGTGAGCAGTTCTTC. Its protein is CASSYSRGEQFF.

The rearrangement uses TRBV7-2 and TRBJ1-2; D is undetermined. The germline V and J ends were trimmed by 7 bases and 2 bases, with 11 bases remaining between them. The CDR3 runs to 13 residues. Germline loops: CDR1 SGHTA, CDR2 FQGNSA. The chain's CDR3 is CASTPTRNYGYTF. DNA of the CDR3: TGTGCCAGCACCCCGACCAGGAACTATGGCTACACCTTC.

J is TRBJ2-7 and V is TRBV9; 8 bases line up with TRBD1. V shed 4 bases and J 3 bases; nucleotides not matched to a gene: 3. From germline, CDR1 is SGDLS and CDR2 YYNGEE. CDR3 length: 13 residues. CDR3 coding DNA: TGTGCCAGCAGCTCACAGGGGGGCTACGAGCAGTACTTC. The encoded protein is CASSSQGGYEQYF. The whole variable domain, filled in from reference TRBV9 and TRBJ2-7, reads DSGVTQTPKHLITATGQRVTLRCSPRSGDLSVYWYQQSLDQGLQFLIQYYNGEERAKGNILERFSAQQFPDLHSELNLSSLELGDSALYFCASSSQGGYEQYFGPGTRLTVT.

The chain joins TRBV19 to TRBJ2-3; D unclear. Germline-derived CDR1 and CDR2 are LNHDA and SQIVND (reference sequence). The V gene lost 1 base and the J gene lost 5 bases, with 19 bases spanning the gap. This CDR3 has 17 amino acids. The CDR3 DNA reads TGTGCCAGTAGTATAGGGGCAAGTAAGGACCCCTTAGATACGCAGTATTTT. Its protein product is CASSIGASKDPLDTQYF.

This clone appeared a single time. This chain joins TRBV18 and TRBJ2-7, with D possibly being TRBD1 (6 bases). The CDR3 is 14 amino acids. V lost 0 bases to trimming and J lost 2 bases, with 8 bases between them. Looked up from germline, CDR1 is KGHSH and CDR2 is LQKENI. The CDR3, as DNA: TGTGCCAGCTCACCACCGACAGGTGCCTACGAGCAGTACTTC. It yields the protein CASSPPTGAYEQYF.

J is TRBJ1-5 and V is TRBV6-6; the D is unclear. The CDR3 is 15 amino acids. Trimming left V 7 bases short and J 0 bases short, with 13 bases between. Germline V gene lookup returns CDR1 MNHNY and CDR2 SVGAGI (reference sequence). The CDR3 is CASNSQHGSNQPQHF. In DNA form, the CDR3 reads TGTGCCAGCAACTCACAGCACGGTAGCAATCAGCCCCAGCATTTT.